A single sample gave rise to the 24 T cell receptor beta chains below, sequenced in a study of cytomegalovirus exposure and HLA in healthy donors. Primers included in the PCR were 60 Vbeta and 13 Jbeta primers. Clones were read by immunoSEQ multiplex PCR, and TCRdb kept only the in-frame ones, dropping some. The sample holds around 150,000 clones. Sequenced: PBMCs. The receptors shown here come from a man aged 30-40 years in good health and CMV-seronegative.

The chain couples TRBV7-9 to TRBJ2-5; the D gene is possibly TRBD1 (6 bases). Trimming took 2 bases from V and 4 from J, leaving 14 bases between them. The CDR3 extends over 15 amino acids. Germline V lookup: CDR1 SEHNR, CDR2 FQNEAQ (reference sequence). The CDR3, as DNA: TGTGCCAGCAGCTTAATTACAGGGTTAACAGAGACCCAGTACTTC. Amino acid sequence: CASSLITGLTETQYF.

This rearrangement joins TRBV28 to TRBJ2-5; D is perhaps TRBD1 (5 bases). In germline, CDR1 is MDHEN, CDR2 SYDVKM. V was clipped by 3 bases and J by 3 bases, with 11 bases between them. The CDR3 contains 14 residues. Written as DNA, the CDR3 is TGTGCCAGCAGTTTTTTGACAGAGGAAGAGACCCAGTACTTC. It encodes CASSFLTEEETQYF. Supplemented by reference TRBV28 and TRBJ2-5, the full variable domain reads DVKVTQSSRYLVKRTGEKVFLECVQDMDHENMFWYRQDPGLGLRLIYFSYDVKMKEKGDIPEGYSVSREKKERFSLILESASTNQTSMYLCASSFLTEEETQYFGPGTRLLVL.

J is TRBJ2-3 and V is TRBV27, with TRBD2 identical over 9 bases. J gave up 2 bases and V 3 bases, and 0 bases lay outside the gene matches. The CDR3 length is 14 residues. Germline V CDR1 and CDR2: MNHEY, SMNVEV (reference sequence). Here the CDR3 reads CASSLGLATDTQYF. CDR3 nucleotides: TGTGCCAGCAGTTTGGGACTAGCCACAGATACGCAGTATTTT.

The chain employs TRBV15 and TRBJ2-7; 7 nucleotides match TRBD1. CDR1 LNHNV and CDR2 YYDKDF come from the germline V gene (reference sequence). V trimming: 5 bases; J trimming: 2 bases; junction bases outside the gene matches: 6. The CDR3 covers 14 residues. CDR3 in amino acids: CATSGRQGAYEQYF. For the CDR3, the DNA is TGTGCCACCAGCGGAAGACAGGGAGCCTACGAGCAGTACTTC.

V gene TRBV28 combines with J gene TRBJ1-2; 9 bases are shared with TRBD1. The ends lost 4 bases at V and 8 bases at J; junction bases unmatched: 8. Germline V CDR1 and CDR2: MDHEN, SYDVKM. This CDR3 has 14 amino acids. The CDR3 is CASSSGSGTGGYTF. The CDR3 DNA reads as TGTGCCAGCAGTTCTGGGTCGGGGACAGGGGGCTACACCTTC.

This chain's CDR3 is CASSFRTGNTGELFF. The DNA for the CDR3 is TGTGCCAGCAGTTTTAGGACAGGAAACACCGGGGAGCTGTTTTTT. The chain recombines TRBV28 with TRBJ2-2, with 7 nucleotides matching TRBD1. This CDR3 is built from 15 residues. Germline assignment: CDR1 MDHEN and CDR2 SYDVKM. J lost 2 bases, V lost 3 bases, and 3 bases had no gene match.

The rearrangement joins TRBV5-6 to TRBJ1-3; TRBD1 is a possible D gene (5 bases). Germline CDR1 reads SGHDT; CDR2 reads YYEEEE. Trimming removed 3 bases at V and 7 bases at J, with 11 bases between. There are 13 residues in the CDR3. CDR3 in DNA: TGTGCCAGCAGCTCGGGGGACGGGAACACCATATATTTT. The encoded protein is CASSSGDGNTIYF. Full variable domain (rest looked up from reference TRBV5-6 and TRBJ1-3): DAGVTQSPTHLIKTRGQQVTLRCSPKSGHDTVSWYQQALGQGPQFIFQYYEEEERQRGNFPDRFSGHQFPNYSSELNVNALLLGDSALYLCASSSGDGNTIYFGEGSWLTVV.

This chain joins TRBV9 and TRBJ1-5; 8 bases agree with TRBD1. From germline, CDR1 is SGDLS and CDR2 YYNGEE. The CDR3 sequence is 14 residues long. The ends lost 5 bases at V and 4 bases at J; junction bases unmatched: 5. CDR3 sequence (DNA): TGTGCCAGCAGTGCCCAGGGGGCGAATCAGCCCCAGCATTTT. Its protein product is CASSAQGANQPQHF.

The chain recombines TRBV25-1 with TRBJ2-7; no clear D. CDR1 and CDR2 (germline): MGHDK, SYGVNS. The germline V and J ends were trimmed by 3 bases and 2 bases, with 2 bases remaining between them. CDR3 length: 11 residues. CDR3 sequence (DNA): TGTGCCAGCAGTGACACCTACGAGCAGTACTTC. This translates into CASSDTYEQYF.

The rearrangement joins TRBV30 to TRBJ1-5; 7 nucleotides match TRBD1. The CDR3 extends over 16 amino acids. Trimming at V came to 2 bases and at J to 4 bases, leaving 11 bases not matched to a gene. Germline V gene lookup returns CDR1 GTSNPN and CDR2 SVGIG (reference sequence). CDR3 amino acids: CAWSYRGLGKNQPQHF. Here the CDR3 DNA reads TGTGCCTGGAGTTACAGGGGACTCGGCAAGAATCAGCCCCAGCATTTT.

The chain links TRBV5-6 to TRBJ1-1, with D uncertain. The CDR3 consists of 13 residues. Looked up from germline, CDR1 is SGHDT and CDR2 is YYEEEE. Trimming pared 4 bases from V and 1 base from J, leaving 8 bases between. Written as DNA, the CDR3 is TGTGCCAGCAGCCCGACAAGGAACACTGAAGCTTTCTTT. It yields the protein CASSPTRNTEAFF.

The chain is built from TRBV11-2 and TRBJ2-5, with D possibly TRBD2 on 6 matching bases. V shed 2 bases and J shed 4 bases, with 8 bases lying between them. Germline CDR1 reads SGHAT; CDR2 reads FQNNGV. This CDR3 has 13 residues. In DNA form, the CDR3 reads TGTGCCAGCAGCTTAAGACTAGTAGAGACCCAGTACTTC. Translating gives CASSLRLVETQYF.

The chain carries TRBV2 and TRBJ2-1; TRBD1 agrees at 9 bases. This CDR3 spans 15 amino acids. The ends lost 8 bases at V and 5 bases at J; junction bases unmatched: 10. Germline CDR1 reads SNHLY; CDR2 reads FYNNEI. CDR3 amino acids: CASLEPGQGHNEQFF. The CDR3 nucleotides read TGTGCCAGCCTTGAACCGGGACAGGGCCACAATGAGCAGTTCTTC. The complete variable domain, with remaining parts taken from reference TRBV2 and TRBJ2-1, reads EPEVTQTPSHQVTQMGQEVILRCVPISNHLYFYWYRQILGQKVEFLVSFYNNEISEKSEIFDDQFSVERPDGSNFTLKIRSTKLEDSAMYFCASLEPGQGHNEQFFGPGTRLTVL.

Considering frequency, this clone is medium-sized (0.01 to 0.1%). The chain recombines TRBV6-4 with TRBJ2-3, with a weak D call TRBD2 (6 bases). Germline assignment: CDR1 MRHNA and CDR2 SNTAGT. This CDR3 is 15 amino acids long. V gave up 5 bases and J gave up 5 bases, with 17 bases separating them. CDR3 region: CASSLSGAPGDTQYF. The CDR3 nucleotides are TGTGCCAGCAGTCTTAGCGGAGCCCCGGGAGATACGCAGTATTTT.

V and J are TRBV6-1 and TRBJ1-3; D is unclear. CDR3 size: 12 residues. The germline V and J ends were trimmed by 7 bases and 0 bases, with 4 bases remaining between them. CDR1 is MNHNS and CDR2 is SASEGT in the germline V gene. The CDR3 region has the DNA TGTGCCAGCACCATCTCTGGAAACACCATATATTTT. This encodes CASTISGNTIYF.

The V and J genes are TRBV7-6 and TRBJ2-4; D not resolved. V lost 5 bases to trimming and J lost 7 bases, with 15 bases between them. The length of the CDR3 is 14 residues. CDR1 is SGHVS, CDR2 FNYEAQ, per germline. The CDR3 here is CASSRFIGSNIQYF. For the CDR3, the DNA is TGTGCCAGCAGCCGGTTTATCGGGTCGAACATTCAGTACTTC.

The chain combines TRBV19 with TRBJ2-6; 7 nucleotides align to TRBD2. V lost 1 base to trimming and J lost 0 bases; unmatched junction nucleotides: 12. From germline, CDR1 is LNHDA and CDR2 SQIVND (reference sequence). The CDR3 runs to 20 residues. CDR3 bases: TGTGCCAGTAGTATAGGTCGGGACTACCTAAAAAACTCTGGGGCCAACGTCCTGACTTTC. Amino acids: CASSIGRDYLKNSGANVLTF.

The chain links TRBV4-1 to TRBJ2-7; 8 bases align to TRBD1. The CDR3 length is 15 residues. Germline loops: CDR1 MGHRA, CDR2 YSYEKL. The V and J ends lost 4 bases and 4 bases, in that order; junction bases with no gene match: 9. CDR3 sequence: CASSPSQGQAYEQYF. CDR3 nucleotides: TGCGCCAGCAGCCCCAGCCAGGGACAGGCTTACGAGCAGTACTTC.

This chain joins TRBV28 and TRBJ1-2; TRBD1 might be the D (6 bases). The germline V and J ends were trimmed by 3 bases and 6 bases, with 23 bases remaining between them. Germline V gene lookup returns CDR1 MDHEN and CDR2 SYDVKM. This CDR3 has 17 residues. CDR3 coding DNA: TGTGCCAGCAGTTTCAGGTCCAGGGGACCCCTTAAAGATGGCTACACCTTC. Translated, it gives CASSFRSRGPLKDGYTF.

The rearrangement uses TRBV12-5 and TRBJ2-1; 8 bases map to TRBD1. Losses at the gene ends were 6 bases for V and 3 bases for J; bases not matched to a gene: 10. Looked up from germline, CDR1 is LGHNT and CDR2 is FRNRAP. CDR3 size: 16 residues. The DNA of the CDR3 is TGTGCTAGTGGCACTTGGCGGGGACAGGTCTACAATGAGCAGTTCTTC. It codes for CASGTWRGQVYNEQFF.

This sequence joins TRBV5-6 and TRBJ2-5, with 11 bases aligning to TRBD1. Losses at the gene ends were 4 bases for V and 4 bases for J; bases not matched to a gene: 9. The CDR3 consists of 16 residues. Germline assignment: CDR1 SGHDT and CDR2 YYEEEE. In DNA form, the CDR3 reads TGTGCCAGCAGCAACCCGGACAGGGGGCCGTTAGAGACCCAGTACTTC. As protein: CASSNPDRGPLETQYF.

The chain combines TRBV6-5 with TRBJ2-7; D unresolved. V was shortened by 4 bases and J by 0 bases, with 7 bases between the two germline ends. CDR1 and CDR2 (germline): MNHEY, SVGAGI. This CDR3 region has 13 residues. The DNA of the CDR3 is TGTGCCAGCAGTTTTGACAACTCCTACGAGCAGTACTTC. It encodes CASSFDNSYEQYF.

The rearrangement uses TRBV11-3 and TRBJ2-2, with D uncertain. Germline-derived CDR1 and CDR2 are SGHNT and YENEEA. The V gene lost 8 bases and the J gene lost 7 bases, with 11 bases spanning the gap. The CDR3 runs to 12 residues. CDR3 protein: CASADSVGELFF. In DNA, the CDR3 is TGTGCCAGCGCAGACTCGGTCGGGGAGCTGTTTTTT.

The rearrangement links TRBV27 to TRBJ2-1; 9 nucleotides match TRBD2. The CDR3 loop spans 15 amino acids. Germline V gives CDR1 MNHEY, CDR2 SMNVEV (reference sequence). V lost 2 bases to trimming and J lost 6 bases; unmatched junction nucleotides: 5. The CDR3: CASSLIAGVINEQFF. CDR3 coding DNA: TGTGCCAGCAGTTTAATAGCGGGAGTCATCAATGAGCAGTTCTTC.